This T cell receptor beta chain came from a study of cytomegalovirus exposure and HLA in healthy donors. Study conclusions and caveats: In a later analysis, common viral pathogens appeared linked to several of the most significant clusters.

As for this clone: Antigen specificity is unknown.

CDR1 is SGHRS, CDR2 YFSETQ, per germline. The CDR3 length is 15 residues. V lost 3 bases and J lost 0, with 11 bases in between. The PCR ran on 60 Vbeta and 13 Jbeta primers. Sequencing used immunoSEQ multiplex PCR; TCRdb keeps in-frame clones, though not all of them. In the table there are 150,000 to 200,000 clones, roughly four fifths of which are singletons. V is TRBV5-1 and J is TRBJ2-3; D gene unclear. This clonotype was obtained from a man aged 25 to 40 in good health and CMV-seronegative. Material for sequencing was PBMCs. The CDR3 region has the DNA TGCGCCAGCAGCTCCAGTGTCCCTAGCACAGATACGCAGTATTTT. This codes for CASSSSVPSTDTQYF.